A selection of T cell receptor beta chains follows, all from one sample in a study of blood T cell repertoires in COVID-19. Method: immunoSEQ multiplex PCR; TCRdb's copy keeps in-frame clones and lacks some. The sample holds 250,000 or so clones, 88% seen once. The sequenced sample was PBMCs or T cells enriched from blood (not recorded which). Receptors were obtained from a woman aged 25 to 39 who had been exposed to COVID-19. Each CDR3 is given with its conserved first and last residue. The order of the fields is J gene, V gene, D gene, clone size, CDR3 protein, CDR3 DNA. A D gene is named only where the DNA matches it firmly. Not every row has a clone size; where given, it reads once, few, many or a size class.

j_gene: TRBJ2-1; v_gene: TRBV19; d_gene: .; abundance: .; CDR3aa: CASSILGLYNEQFF; CDR3nt: TGTGCCAGTAGTATCCTGGGGCTCTACAATGAGCAGTTCTTC
j_gene: TRBJ2-1; v_gene: TRBV4-2; d_gene: .; abundance: few; CDR3aa: CASSQVFEGERDGSSYNEQFF; CDR3nt: TGTGCCAGCAGCCAAGTCTTTGAGGGAGAACGGGACGGGAGCTCCTACAATGAGCAGTTCTTC
j_gene: TRBJ2-7; v_gene: TRBV10-3; d_gene: TRBD1; abundance: .; CDR3aa: CAINRDSSYEQYF; CDR3nt: TGTGCCATCAACCGGGACAGTTCCTACGAGCAGTACTTC
j_gene: TRBJ2-7; v_gene: TRBV14; d_gene: TRBD1; abundance: .; CDR3aa: CASSRTGAPYEQYF; CDR3nt: TGTGCCAGCAGCCGAACAGGGGCACCCTACGAGCAGTACTTC
j_gene: TRBJ1-1; v_gene: TRBV5-1; d_gene: TRBD1; abundance: .; CDR3aa: CASSRDRDEAFF; CDR3nt: TGCGCCAGCAGCAGAGACAGGGATGAAGCTTTCTTT
j_gene: TRBJ1-5; v_gene: TRBV19; d_gene: TRBD1; abundance: few; CDR3aa: CASSAQTGGGGNQPQHF; CDR3nt: TGTGCCAGTAGTGCGCAAACAGGGGGCGGTGGCAATCAGCCCCAGCATTTT
j_gene: TRBJ2-7; v_gene: TRBV6-5; d_gene: TRBD1; abundance: .; CDR3aa: CASSRDRQYEQYF; CDR3nt: TGTGCCAGCAGCAGGGACAGACAATACGAGCAGTACTTC
j_gene: TRBJ2-7; v_gene: TRBV3-1/TRBV3-2; d_gene: TRBD2; abundance: .; CDR3aa: CASSQAPVSGRFPYEQYF; CDR3nt: TGTGCCAGCAGCCAAGCCCCGGTCAGCGGGAGGTTCCCCTACGAGCAGTACTTC
j_gene: TRBJ2-6; v_gene: TRBV6-5; d_gene: .; abundance: .; CDR3aa: CASSYEGTGANVLTF; CDR3nt: TGTGCCAGCAGTTATGAGGGTACTGGGGCCAACGTCCTGACTTTC
j_gene: TRBJ2-5; v_gene: TRBV11-2; d_gene: TRBD2; abundance: .; CDR3aa: CASSFYAKTSGEETQYF; CDR3nt: TGTGCCAGCAGCTTTTACGCCAAGACTAGCGGGGAAGAGACCCAGTACTTC
j_gene: TRBJ1-2; v_gene: TRBV2; d_gene: .; abundance: few; CDR3aa: CASSPDKSFFGYTF; CDR3nt: TGTGCCAGCAGCCCGGACAAGTCTTTCTTTGGCTACACCTTC
j_gene: TRBJ2-1; v_gene: TRBV29-1; d_gene: TRBD2; abundance: .; CDR3aa: CSVEGTSGNEQFF; CDR3nt: TGCAGCGTTGAGGGGACTAGCGGTAATGAGCAGTTCTTC
j_gene: TRBJ2-1; v_gene: TRBV27; d_gene: TRBD2; abundance: .; CDR3aa: CASSLRTRHNEQFF; CDR3nt: TGTGCCAGCAGTTTACGGACTAGACACAATGAGCAGTTCTTC
j_gene: TRBJ1-2; v_gene: TRBV30; d_gene: .; abundance: many; CDR3aa: CAWSVPAGTGLGYTF; CDR3nt: TGTGCCTGGAGTGTACCGGCAGGGACTGGTCTAGGCTACACCTTC
j_gene: TRBJ2-7; v_gene: TRBV27; d_gene: TRBD2; abundance: .; CDR3aa: CASSLLITSGGIYEQYF; CDR3nt: TGTGCCAGCAGTTTATTGATTACGAGCGGGGGTATCTACGAGCAGTACTTC
j_gene: TRBJ1-1; v_gene: TRBV29-1; d_gene: .; abundance: .; CDR3aa: CSVRNMNTEAFF; CDR3nt: TGCAGCGTTAGAAACATGAACACTGAAGCTTTCTTT
j_gene: TRBJ1-1; v_gene: TRBV12-3/TRBV12-4; d_gene: .; abundance: .; CDR3aa: CASSSRRDTEAFF; CDR3nt: TGTGCCAGCAGTTCTAGGAGGGACACTGAAGCTTTCTTT
j_gene: TRBJ2-7; v_gene: TRBV11-3; d_gene: TRBD2; abundance: .; CDR3aa: CASSPRPASGISYEQYF; CDR3nt: TGTGCCAGCAGCCCTCGACCGGCTAGCGGGATCTCCTACGAGCAGTACTTC
j_gene: TRBJ1-1; v_gene: TRBV5-4; d_gene: TRBD1; abundance: once; CDR3aa: CASSLAGTGPNTEAFF; CDR3nt: TGTGCCAGCAGCTTGGCCGGGACAGGACCGAACACTGAAGCTTTCTTT
j_gene: TRBJ1-2; v_gene: TRBV28; d_gene: .; abundance: .; CDR3aa: CASSDLTWGGYTF; CDR3nt: TGTGCCAGCAGTGACCTCACCTGGGGCGGCTACACCTTC